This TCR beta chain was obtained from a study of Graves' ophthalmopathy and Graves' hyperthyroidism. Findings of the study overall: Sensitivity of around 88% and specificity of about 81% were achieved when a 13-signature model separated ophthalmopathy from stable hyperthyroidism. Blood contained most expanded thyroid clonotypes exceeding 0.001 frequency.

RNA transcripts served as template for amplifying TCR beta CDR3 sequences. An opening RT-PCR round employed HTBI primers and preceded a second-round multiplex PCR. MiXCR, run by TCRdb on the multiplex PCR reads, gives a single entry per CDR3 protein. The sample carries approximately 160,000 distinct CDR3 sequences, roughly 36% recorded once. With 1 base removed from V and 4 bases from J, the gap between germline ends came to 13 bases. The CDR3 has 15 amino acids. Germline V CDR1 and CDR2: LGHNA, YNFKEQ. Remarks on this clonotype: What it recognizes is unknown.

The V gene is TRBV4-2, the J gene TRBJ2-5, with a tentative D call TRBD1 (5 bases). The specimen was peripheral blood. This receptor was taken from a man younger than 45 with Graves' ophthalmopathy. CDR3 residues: CASSQGEGVGETQYF. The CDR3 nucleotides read TGTGCCAGCAGCCAAGGTGAAGGGGTTGGAGAGACCCAGTACTTC.